This T cell receptor beta chain was observed in a study of cytomegalovirus exposure and HLA in healthy donors. Study results and limitations: When a later analysis compared HLA-associated TCR beta chains with equally common others, the HLA-associated chains turned out to be more clonally expanded and to have lower generation probabilities. A link between a missense DCLRE1C variant and TCR beta V- and J-gene trimming emerged from a later analysis. It was in a later analysis that TCR association rates were seen to vary by HLA locus, highest for DRB1 and lowest for HLA-C.

Worth noting for this clone: What it binds is unknown.

Unmatched junction bases numbered 3, after V lost 7 bases and J lost 3 bases. The CDR3 spans 13 residues. The germline CDR1 and CDR2 sequences are LGHNT and FRNRAP. Nominal health characterized the donors when sampled, though unrecorded immune exposures were likely. Amplification used 60 Vbeta primers and 13 Jbeta primers. Clones were sequenced by immunoSEQ multiplex PCR, and TCRdb holds only the in-frame ones, with some missing. The data hold about 140,000 clones, with 80% observed a single time. This chain links TRBV12-5 with TRBJ2-7; 10 nucleotides line up with TRBD1. Material for sequencing was PBMCs. This sequence was found in a man aged 50 to 60 in good health and CMV-seronegative. CDR3 amino acids: CASAGQGIYEQYF. The CDR3 nucleotides are TGTGCTAGTGCGGGACAGGGGATCTACGAGCAGTACTTC.